The clone carrying this T cell receptor beta chain turned up a few times. Its specificity is not known. Documented treatment: oral pan-JAK inhibitor, 5-10 mg twice daily. In each case, RNA was isolated and then reverse transcribed into cDNA as the sequencing template. Assay used: immunoSEQ multiplex PCR; TCRdb lists only in-frame clones, some missing. The repertoire includes 150,000 to 250,000 clones, 55% to 70% of them detected once, and 4.5% to 6% sits in the top ten. The data originate from a study of CD8+ T cells in alopecia areata. Study context: Treated individuals took tofacitinib by mouth, 5 to 10 mg twice daily. Study-wide results and limits: Clonality in the scalp and expanded CD8+ clones ranked among the top 100 were significantly decreased by tofacitinib. Across lesional scalp, and particularly alopecia totalis/universalis, clonality surpassed that of normal scalp.

Trimming took 6 bases from V and 10 from J, leaving 18 bases between them. The V gene's germline CDR1 is MGHDK and CDR2 SYGVNS. This CDR3 comprises 13 residues. The input for sequencing was CD4+ T cells sorted from blood, taken at week 24, from a patient treated with tofacitinib. The clonotype was recovered from a human donor with alopecia areata. V and J are TRBV25-1 and TRBJ1-2; tentative D call: TRBD1 (6 bases). In DNA form, the CDR3 reads TGTGCCAGCAGGGGGGCGGGGGATGGCGACTACACCTTC. Protein sequence: CASRGAGDGDYTF.